This is a list of T cell receptor beta chains from one sample in a study of regulatory T cells in long-lasting Graves disease. TCRdb re-called the multiplex PCR reads through MiXCR, storing one row per CDR3 protein. The sample contains fewer than 500,000 distinct CDR3 sequences, about 16% of which appear only once. The same data also contributed to another study, on T cells in Graves' hyperthyroidism and ophthalmopathy.

Sequenced material: peripheral blood mononuclear cells (PBMCs), taken at new diagnosis, from a patient treated with antithyroid drugs. Receptor source: a man in his forties or fifties with Graves disease. Each CDR3 is given with its conserved first and last residue. Fields, in order: D gene, V gene, clone size, J gene, CDR3 protein, CDR3 DNA. The D gene is left open where the match is weak. The size of a clone is reported for some rows only, either as once, few or many, or as a class for expanded clones.

>TRBD2|TRBV20-1|.|TRBJ2-2
CSAASGRGGGELFF
TGCAGCGCGGCTAGCGGGAGAGGTGGCGGGGAGCTGTTTTTT
>.|TRBV7-2|once|TRBJ1-1
CASSPELGGGTEAFF
TGTGCCAGCAGCCCAGAGTTGGGTGGGGGGACTGAAGCTTTCTTT
>.|TRBV18|few|TRBJ1-2
CASSPPVRGNGYTF
TGTGCCAGCTCACCCCCCGTAAGGGGCAATGGCTACACCTTC
>.|TRBV30|.|TRBJ2-6
CAWSVRGPTGANVLTF
TGTGCCTGGAGTGTTCGGGGGCCCACCGGGGCCAACGTCCTGACTTTC
>.|TRBV30|many|TRBJ2-1
CAWSPSPYSEQFF
TGTGCCTGGAGCCCTAGCCCCTACAGTGAGCAGTTCTTC
>.|TRBV28|few|TRBJ2-2
CASSLLHGANTGELFF
TGTGCCAGCAGTCTGTTACACGGAGCGAACACCGGGGAGCTGTTTTTT
>.|TRBV19|few|TRBJ2-7
CASTTLEGNEQYF
TGTGCCAGTACCACCCTCGAGGGGAACGAGCAGTACTTC
>.|TRBV9|.|TRBJ2-1
CASSPLGGRGAGNEQFF
TGTGCCAGCAGCCCCCTCGGTGGCAGGGGGGCTGGCAATGAGCAGTTCTTC
>.|TRBV3-1|many|TRBJ1-5
CASSHNNQPQHF
TGTGCCAGCAGCCATAACAACCAGCCCCAGCATTTT
>TRBD1|TRBV5-1|.|TRBJ2-2
CASSRDRWDTGELFF
TGCGCCAGCAGCCGGGACAGATGGGACACCGGGGAGCTGTTTTTT
>.|TRBV30|many|TRBJ1-1
CAWSALGLLNTEAFF
TGTGCCTGGAGTGCTCTGGGGCTGCTGAACACTGAAGCTTTCTTT
>TRBD2|TRBV20-1|.|TRBJ2-7
CSAPHGSGSNEQYF
TGCAGTGCCCCCCACGGTAGCGGGAGCAACGAGCAGTACTTC
>TRBD1|TRBV6-1|many|TRBJ2-7
CASSEGQGADEQYF
TGTGCCAGCAGTGAGGGACAGGGGGCCGACGAGCAGTACTTC
>TRBD2|TRBV24-1|few|TRBJ2-3
CATSHPGTNTDTQYF
TGTGCCACCAGTCATCCCGGGACTAACACAGATACGCAGTATTTT
>.|TRBV6-2/TRBV6-3|.|TRBJ2-3
CAIQRRVSGTDTQYF
TGTGCCATTCAAAGACGAGTTTCGGGCACAGATACGCAGTATTTT
>.|TRBV5-1|many|TRBJ1-2
CASSLVAGNYGYTF
TGCGCCAGCAGCTTGGTAGCCGGTAACTATGGCTACACCTTC
>.|TRBV5-1|few|TRBJ2-5
CASSMPRGRVSFQETQYF
TGCGCCAGCAGCATGCCCAGAGGACGGGTTTCGTTCCAAGAGACCCAGTACTTC
>.|TRBV7-9|.|TRBJ1-4
CASSLAEVATNEKLFF
TGTGCCAGCAGCTTAGCTGAGGTGGCAACTAATGAAAAACTGTTTTTT
>.|TRBV6-1|many|TRBJ2-7
CASSEARHRYSYEQYF
TGTGCCAGCAGTGAAGCGCGGCACCGGTACTCCTACGAGCAGTACTTC
>TRBD2|TRBV6-1|.|TRBJ2-7
CASSDRLAGESYEQYF
TGTGCCAGCAGTGACAGACTAGCGGGAGAATCCTACGAGCAGTACTTC
>TRBD1|TRBV25-1|.|TRBJ2-7
CATARDRVGEQYF
TGTGCCACCGCCCGGGACAGGGTCGGCGAGCAGTACTTC
>TRBD2|TRBV30|many|TRBJ2-7
CAWSPGLDYEQYF
TGTGCCTGGAGTCCCGGACTAGATTACGAGCAGTACTTC
>TRBD1|TRBV28|few|TRBJ1-4
CASSLSGTANEKLFF
TGTGCCAGCAGTTTATCCGGGACAGCTAATGAAAAACTGTTTTTT
>.|TRBV15|many|TRBJ2-3
CATSRDLFGGWGTDTQYF
TGTGCCACCAGCAGAGATTTATTCGGGGGATGGGGCACAGATACGCAGTATTTT
>TRBD1|TRBV24-1|many|TRBJ1-1
CATSDSRTGGQNTEAFF
TGTGCCACCAGTGACTCCCGGACAGGGGGGCAGAACACTGAAGCTTTCTTT
>.|TRBV28|many|TRBJ2-7
CASRMTGTYEQYF
TGTGCCAGCAGGATGACAGGAACCTACGAGCAGTACTTC
>TRBD1|TRBV3-1|many|TRBJ2-1
CASSQGLWDRGANEQFF
TGTGCCAGCAGCCAAGGGCTTTGGGACAGGGGGGCCAATGAGCAGTTCTTC
>TRBD1|TRBV19|.|TRBJ2-5
CASSSNGQGAAQYF
TGTGCCAGTAGTAGCAACGGACAGGGGGCGGCCCAGTACTTC
>TRBD1|TRBV9|once|TRBJ2-3
CASSAEGAQGDTQYF
TGTGCCAGCAGCGCCGAGGGGGCGCAGGGAGATACGCAGTATTTT
>.|TRBV18|many|TRBJ1-4
CASSPPYAQGGGKLFF
TGTGCCAGCTCACCACCATACGCCCAGGGAGGCGGAAAACTGTTTTTT
>TRBD1|TRBV7-2|many|TRBJ1-2
CASSPGQGNYYGYTF
TGTGCCAGCAGCCCTGGACAGGGAAACTACTATGGCTACACCTTC
>TRBD2|TRBV12-3/TRBV12-4|few|TRBJ2-2
CASNLIAGGAGELFF
TGTGCCAGCAATTTAATAGCGGGAGGAGCCGGGGAGCTGTTTTTT
>.|TRBV2|few|TRBJ2-4
CASSAQSIQYF
TGTGCCAGCAGTGCCCAAAGCATTCAGTACTTC
>TRBD1|TRBV19|.|TRBJ1-1
CASSLTGGHTEAFF
TGTGCCAGTAGTTTGACAGGGGGACACACTGAAGCTTTCTTT
>.|TRBV6-1|.|TRBJ1-2
CASGHRARGYTF
TGTGCCAGCGGCCACAGGGCAAGGGGCTACACCTTC
>TRBD1|TRBV12-3/TRBV12-4|.|TRBJ1-5
CASSLGQSQPQHF
TGTGCCAGCAGTTTGGGACAGTCCCAGCCCCAGCATTTT
>.|TRBV5-1|many|TRBJ2-5
CASSSRETQYF
TGTGCCAGCAGCTCGAGGGAGACCCAGTACTTC
>.|TRBV28|many|TRBJ2-3
CASSSRGTTDTQYF
TGTGCCAGCAGCTCTCGGGGTACGACAGATACGCAGTATTTT
>.|TRBV13|.|TRBJ2-3
CASSGPPVDTQYF
TGTGCCAGCAGCGGGCCTCCCGTTGATACGCAGTATTTT
>.|TRBV5-1|many|TRBJ2-2
CASSSPQTGELFF
TGCGCCAGCAGCTCCCCGCAAACCGGGGAGCTGTTTTTT
>TRBD2|TRBV5-6|few|TRBJ2-1
CASSPRTSGSPYNEQFF
TGTGCCAGCAGCCCCCGGACTAGCGGGAGCCCTTACAATGAGCAGTTCTTC
>TRBD1|TRBV10-3|many|TRBJ1-1
CASPGQANTEAFF
TGTGCCAGCCCGGGACAGGCGAACACTGAAGCTTTCTTT
>.|TRBV20-1|many|TRBJ1-1
CSARDPAEAFF
TGCAGTGCTAGAGATCCCGCTGAAGCTTTCTTT
>TRBD2|TRBV6-5|.|TRBJ2-1
CASSYLSPTSGRAYYNEQFF
TGTGCCAGCAGTTACCTCTCGCCCACTAGCGGGAGGGCCTACTACAATGAGCAGTTCTTC
>.|TRBV30|few|TRBJ1-6
CAWSDTAGGSSPLHF
TGTGCCTGGAGCGATACCGCAGGCGGGAGTTCACCCCTCCACTTT
>.|TRBV7-8|few|TRBJ2-7
CASSLVAGNAYEQYF
TGTGCCAGCAGCTTAGTGGCGGGTAATGCCTACGAGCAGTACTTC